This is a list of T cell receptor beta chains from one sample in a study of blood T cell repertoires in COVID-19. Generated by immunoSEQ multiplex PCR, the TCRdb table keeps only in-frame clones and is missing some. Seen here are roughly 410,000 clones, roughly 86% observed once, and the top ten hold approximately 2.4%. The sample consisted of peripheral blood. The receptors derive from a woman aged 55-75 years with COVID-19, enrolled during active disease. CDR3s include the opening cysteine and the closing phenylalanine or tryptophan. Each record gives: V gene, J gene, CDR3 protein.

TRBV18	TRBJ1-2	CASLGDSGGYTF
TRBV6-6	TRBJ1-5	CASSLLGQGIQPQHF
TRBV5-1	TRBJ2-5	CASTLPPPGQETQYF
TRBV27	TRBJ2-7	CASSRGPWAEQYF
TRBV12-3/TRBV12-4	TRBJ1-1	CASSLGARVRAFF
TRBV7-3	TRBJ2-5	CASSLTGVPQETQYF
TRBV28	TRBJ1-4	CASRFPGGGEEKLFF
TRBV4-1	TRBJ1-4	CASSQGVVQTNEKLFF
TRBV7-2	TRBJ1-5	CASSGTGGNQPQHF
TRBV2	TRBJ2-7	CASSEWASNGF
TRBV7-2	TRBJ2-1	CASSFHSGRQFF
TRBV19	TRBJ1-1	CASSQFGAQGSTEAFF
TRBV5-1	TRBJ2-7	CASSLSRGHQEQYF
TRBV4-1	TRBJ1-3	CASSQGQGASGNTIYF
TRBV19	TRBJ2-7	CASSIGLAGEWVQYF
TRBV19	TRBJ1-5	CASSTGDRDQPQHF
TRBV20-1	TRBJ2-7	CSAPDRIEQYF
TRBV18	TRBJ1-2	CASSQRQNGYTF
TRBV5-1	TRBJ2-5	CASSLSQETQYF
TRBV20-1	TRBJ2-5	CSAERRETQYF
TRBV28	TRBJ1-1	CASSLHRGVGEAFF
TRBV19	TRBJ1-4	CASSMLGRTDNNEKLFF
TRBV6-5	TRBJ2-3	CALQGLATHTQYF
TRBV28	TRBJ1-2	CASTPGGNNYGYTF
TRBV11-1	TRBJ1-1	CASRGQSFGTEAFF
TRBV28	TRBJ2-3	CASRDPGHPGWTDTQYF
TRBV7-8	TRBJ1-2	CASSLAQDGYTF
TRBV28	TRBJ1-3	CASSLMGHFSGNTIYF
TRBV28	TRBJ1-5	CASSFGGVSTPQHF
TRBV7-8	TRBJ1-4	CASSLTEQGGSEKLFF
TRBV7-6	TRBJ2-3	CASSFQGTQYF
TRBV6-5	TRBJ2-7	CASSYSDRGIYEQYF
TRBV24-1	TRBJ1-1	CATSDSMTGSTEAFF
TRBV29-1	TRBJ2-3	CSVGGQGAEDTQYF
TRBV10-3	TRBJ1-4	CAISVRDTRNVATNEKLFF
TRBV12-3/TRBV12-4	TRBJ1-2	CASSPDSSAGYTF
TRBV5-4	TRBJ1-6	CASSFGQWNSPLHF
TRBV5-6	TRBJ1-6	CASSLQGLWNNSPLHF
TRBV15	TRBJ1-4	CATSIDSPAVMRFF
TRBV5-1	TRBJ1-1	CASRTGVMNTEAFF
TRBV2	TRBJ1-5	CASGDNDSNQPQHF
TRBV7-6	TRBJ2-1	CASSLDGTSGGQIYNEQFF
TRBV19	TRBJ1-6	CASKTDRQYNSPLHF
TRBV4-1	TRBJ1-2	CASSQEGQGDPNYGYTF
TRBV5-1	TRBJ2-2	CASKDRGPSNTGELFF
TRBV30	TRBJ1-1	CAWTGTGAGTEAFF
TRBV7-8	TRBJ1-5	CASSSNPGNQPQHF